The sequence of this TCR beta chain was determined in a study of cytomegalovirus exposure and HLA in healthy donors. At the level of the study: Earlier results showed 120 million or so unique TCR beta sequences derived from roughly 180 million T cells. Findings and caveats of the study: Reported findings show TCR beta sequences accurately forecast HLA-A and HLA-B alleles in most subjects.

PCR was performed using 60 Vbeta and 13 Jbeta primers. Here immunoSEQ multiplex PCR was the method, and the copy in TCRdb shows in-frame clones only, minus some. The table includes 150,000 to 180,000 clones, about four fifths detected once. As concerns this clone: Its antigen is not identified.

Germline V gene data show CDR1 as LGHNA and CDR2 as YNFKEQ. The CDR3 contains 15 residues. V was cut by 2 bases and J by 2 bases, with 10 bases left in between. The rearrangement joins TRBV4-2 to TRBJ2-1, with D perhaps matching TRBD2 (6 bases). The source of this sequence is a man younger than 30 in good health and CMV-seronegative. Sequenced sample: PBMCs. Here the CDR3 reads CASSQYGGTYNEQFF. DNA of the CDR3: TGTGCCAGCAGCCAATACGGGGGAACCTACAATGAGCAGTTCTTC.